These 4 T cell receptor beta chains were all obtained from the same sample, sequenced in a study of T cells in Graves' hyperthyroidism and ophthalmopathy. The source material, RNA transcripts, was used to amplify TCR beta CDR3 regions. The HTBI primer set drove a first-round RT-PCR of the TCR CDR3. TCRdb redid the calling of the multiplex PCR reads with MiXCR, one entry per CDR3 protein. The sample contains approximately 640,000 distinct CDR3 sequences, 15% to 20% of which appear only once. The sample taken for sequencing was blood. The receptors originated from a middle-aged man with Graves' hyperthyroidism.

A note on this clonotype: Given a much more abundant clone one base away, this may be a read error. CDR3 in DNA: TGTGCCGGCAGCTTTGGTAACAGGGGGCCGTTTACAGATACGCAGTATTTT. Residues: CAGSFGNRGPFTDTQYF. The chain carries TRBV2 and TRBJ2-3; 9 bases align to TRBD1. CDR1 is SNHLY and CDR2 is FYNNEI in the germline V gene. This CDR3 comprises 17 residues.

The V call is TRBV28, the J call TRBJ2-1; D gene unclear. Germline CDR1 is MDHEN and CDR2 is SYDVKM. The CDR3 sequence is 14 residues long. Trimming pared 5 bases from V and 0 bases from J, leaving 8 bases between. CDR3 in amino acids: CASSVRSSYNEQFF. In nucleotides, the CDR3 is TGTGCCAGCAGTGTTAGAAGCTCCTACAATGAGCAGTTCTTC.

This clonotype was counted a few times. This sequence joins TRBV7-9 and TRBJ2-7; 8 nucleotides match TRBD2. The J segment lost 6 bases and the V segment lost 5 bases, leaving 12 bases of the junction unmatched. Per the germline V gene, CDR1 is SEHNR and CDR2 is FQNEAQ (reference sequence). This CDR3 comprises 15 residues. The CDR3 protein is CASSPGGGGPSEQYF. The CDR3, as DNA: TGTGCCAGCAGCCCGGGCGGCGGGGGGCCTTCCGAGCAGTACTTC.

This clonotype was detected ten times or more. The J gene is TRBJ2-5, the V gene TRBV2; the match to TRBD1 covers 8 bases. V was pared by 7 bases and J by 5 bases, with 15 bases of the junction left unmatched. Per germline, CDR1 SNHLY and CDR2 FYNNEI. The CDR3 sequence is 16 residues long. The CDR3 reads CASIYLPQGVGETQYF. The DNA for the CDR3 is TGTGCCAGCATTTACCTTCCACAGGGGGTCGGGGAGACCCAGTACTTC.